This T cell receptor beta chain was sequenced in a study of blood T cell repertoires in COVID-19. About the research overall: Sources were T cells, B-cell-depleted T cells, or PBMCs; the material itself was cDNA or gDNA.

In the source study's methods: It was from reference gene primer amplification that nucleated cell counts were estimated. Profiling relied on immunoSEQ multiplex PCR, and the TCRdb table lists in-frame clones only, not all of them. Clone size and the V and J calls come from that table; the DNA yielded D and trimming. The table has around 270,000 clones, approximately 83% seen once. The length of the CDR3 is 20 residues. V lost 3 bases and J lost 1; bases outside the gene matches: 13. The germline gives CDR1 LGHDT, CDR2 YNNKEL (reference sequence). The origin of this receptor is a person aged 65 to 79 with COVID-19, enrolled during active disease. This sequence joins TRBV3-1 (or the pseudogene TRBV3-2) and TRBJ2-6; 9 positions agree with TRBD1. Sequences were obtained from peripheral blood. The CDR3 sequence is CASSQGAWGQGLSGANVLTF. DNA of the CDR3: TGTGCCAGCAGCCAGGGAGCGTGGGGACAGGGTTTGTCTGGGGCCAACGTCCTGACTTTC.